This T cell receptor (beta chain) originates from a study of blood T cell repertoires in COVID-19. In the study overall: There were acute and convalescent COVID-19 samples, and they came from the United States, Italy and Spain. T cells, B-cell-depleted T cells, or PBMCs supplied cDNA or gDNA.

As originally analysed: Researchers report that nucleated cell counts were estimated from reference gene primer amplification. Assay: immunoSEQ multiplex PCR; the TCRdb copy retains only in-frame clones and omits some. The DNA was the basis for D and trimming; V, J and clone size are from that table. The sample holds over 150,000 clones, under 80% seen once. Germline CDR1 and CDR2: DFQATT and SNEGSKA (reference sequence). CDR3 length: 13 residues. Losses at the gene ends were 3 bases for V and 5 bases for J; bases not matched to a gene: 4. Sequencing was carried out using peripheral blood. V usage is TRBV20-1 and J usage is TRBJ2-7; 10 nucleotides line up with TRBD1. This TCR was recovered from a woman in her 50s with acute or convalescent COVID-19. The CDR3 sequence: CSASGTGDDEQYF. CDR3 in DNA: TGCAGTGCTAGTGGGACAGGGGACGACGAGCAGTACTTC.